Each of the 12 T cell receptor beta chains below was sequenced from the same sample in a study of shared clonotypes between healthy human individuals. TCRdb's copy holds only in-frame clones and misses some; the assay was immunoSEQ multiplex PCR. The repertoire holds hundreds of thousands of clones, with around 73% as singletons. The sequenced material came from memory CD4+ T cells sorted from blood. The subset denotes: CD45RA-negative fraction. The receptors come from a woman in her thirties in good health.

About this clone: Other nucleotide sequences in the sample specify the same CDR3. V gene TRBV27 combines with J gene TRBJ2-7; D is possibly TRBD1 (5 bases). CDR1 MNHEY and CDR2 SMNVEV come from the germline V gene (reference sequence). Deletions cut 2 bases from V and 0 bases from J, with 11 bases between. This CDR3 spans 15 amino acids. For the CDR3, the DNA is TGTGCCAGCAGTTTAGGGCAGGGCCTCTCCTACGAGCAGTACTTC. Translated: CASSLGQGLSYEQYF.

This clone was recorded at least ten times. CDR3: CASSLSSFRGLGYEQYF. For the CDR3, the DNA is TGTGCCAGCAGCTTAAGTAGTTTCCGGGGACTAGGCTACGAGCAGTACTTC. The chain joins TRBV7-6 to TRBJ2-7; 8 positions match TRBD2. CDR3 length equals 17 residues. In germline, CDR1 is SGHVS, CDR2 FNYEAQ. After removal of 2 bases from V and 3 bases from J, the junction contained 12 bases not matched to a gene.

The chain combines TRBV6-6 with TRBJ1-1, with D perhaps matching TRBD1 (6 bases). The length of the CDR3 is 15 residues. Between the trimmed V and J ends, which lost 0 bases and 4 bases, there was a span of 12 bases. Germline CDR1 and CDR2: MNHNY and SVGAGI (reference sequence). CDR3 bases: TGTGCCAGCAGTTACTCAGGGGGTAGAGTCACTGAAGCTTTCTTT. It yields the protein CASSYSGGRVTEAFF.

This clone was counted ten times or more. The chain has TRBV19 and TRBJ1-5, with D hard to call. The CDR3 sequence is 15 residues long. The V end was cut by 3 bases, the J end by 1 base, with 10 bases between. Germline assignment: CDR1 LNHDA and CDR2 SQIVND (reference sequence). The CDR3 DNA reads TGTGCCAGTAGTATGGTGGCGGAAAGCAATCAGCCCCAGCATTTT. It encodes CASSMVAESNQPQHF.

V usage is TRBV7-3 and J usage is TRBJ2-1; D is possibly TRBD2 (5 bases). V was trimmed by 5 bases and J by 10 bases, leaving 18 bases between them. Looked up from germline, CDR1 is SGHTA and CDR2 is FQGTGA. The CDR3 has 14 residues. Written as DNA, the CDR3 is TGTGCCAGCAGCCCCGCCGGCGGAACGGGGGAGCAGTTCTTC. Translated: CASSPAGGTGEQFF.

The rearrangement links TRBV5-1 to TRBJ2-1, with 13 bases that match TRBD2. Trimming removed 0 bases from V and 8 bases from J; junction bases left unmatched: 8. CDR1 is SGHRS, CDR2 YFSETQ, per germline. The CDR3 runs to 17 residues. The CDR3 DNA follows: TGCGCCAGCAGCTTGGGAGGGACTAGCGGGATGGTCGATGAGCAGTTCTTC. It encodes CASSLGGTSGMVDEQFF.

This chain uses TRBV28 with TRBJ1-2, with D unresolved. V was trimmed by 1 base and J by 7 bases, leaving 13 bases between them. The CDR3 has 14 amino acids. Germline V lookup: CDR1 MDHEN, CDR2 SYDVKM. The CDR3 loop is CASSLSRHEGGYTF. The CDR3 bases are TGTGCCAGCAGTTTATCGCGTCACGAAGGTGGCTACACCTTC.

This chain links TRBV7-3 with TRBJ1-1; weak D call: TRBD1 (5 bases). There are 14 residues in the CDR3. Germline values: CDR1 SGHTA, CDR2 FQGTGA. V was shortened by 5 bases and J by 4 bases, with 14 bases between the two germline ends. CDR3 protein: CASSPTGGITEAFF. As DNA, the CDR3 is TGTGCCAGCAGCCCGACTGGGGGTATCACTGAAGCTTTCTTT.

The chain employs TRBV18 and TRBJ1-1, with 10 bases identical to TRBD1. This CDR3 is 16 amino acids long. The germline V gene has CDR1 KGHSH and CDR2 LQKENI. V was pared by 4 bases and J by 5 bases, with 10 bases of the junction left unmatched. CDR3 sequence reads: CASSRDRGRGSTEAFF. The CDR3 nucleotides are TGTGCCAGCTCACGTGACAGGGGGCGCGGGTCGACTGAAGCTTTCTTT.

Written as DNA, the CDR3 is TGTGCCAGCAGTTACTTAGCAGGGGGCAATGGCTACACCTTC. Translated, it gives CASSYLAGGNGYTF. This sequence joins TRBV6-6 and TRBJ1-2, with TRBD1 matching 8 bases. Germline CDR1 and CDR2: MNHNY and SVGAGI (reference sequence). The ends lost 1 base at V and 6 bases at J; junction bases unmatched: 4. The CDR3 has 14 residues.

CDR3 in DNA: TGTGCCAGCAGCCCCCACGCGGCTAGCGGGAGGAAGGAGCAGTACTTC. This translates into CASSPHAASGRKEQYF. The V call is TRBV7-9, the J call TRBJ2-7; the match to TRBD2 covers 11 bases. V dropped 5 bases and J dropped 7; count of bases not matched to a gene: 13. CDR1 and CDR2 (germline): SEHNR, FQNEAQ (reference sequence). This CDR3 spans 16 amino acids.

The chain recombines TRBV19 with TRBJ2-3, with a possible D match to TRBD1 (6 bases). The CDR3 spans 13 residues. Germline-derived CDR1 and CDR2 are LNHDA and SQIVND (reference sequence). Deletions cut 9 bases from V and 6 bases from J, with 16 bases between. CDR3 protein: CASNTGPGDTQYF. The CDR3 DNA reads as TGTGCCAGCAATACAGGGCCGGGGGATACGCAGTATTTT.